A selection of T cell receptor beta chains follows, all from one sample in a study of regulatory T cells in long-lasting Graves disease. Using its own MiXCR run on the multiplex PCR reads, TCRdb lists one record per CDR3 protein. The data contain about 240,000 distinct CDR3 sequences, around 20% of them singletons. Source: peripheral blood mononuclear cells (PBMCs), taken at new diagnosis, from a patient treated with antithyroid drugs. These receptors were taken from a female donor with Graves disease. CDR3s include the opening cysteine and the closing phenylalanine or tryptophan. A D gene is named only where the DNA matches it firmly. Only some rows state a clone size, as once, few, many or a class for expanded clones.

j_call	d_call	clone_size	v_call	cdr3_nt	cdr3_aa
TRBJ1-1	TRBD1	.	TRBV2	TGTGCCAGCAGAGTGAGGGGACAGGGTGGGACTGAAGCTTTCTTT	CASRVRGQGGTEAFF
TRBJ2-5	.	.	TRBV6-1	TGTGCCAGCAGCACCGGGACTGCGGGAGAGACCCAGTACTTC	CASSTGTAGETQYF
TRBJ2-1	TRBD2	many	TRBV29-1	TGCAGCGTTAGACTAGCGGGATACAATGAGCAGTTCTTC	CSVRLAGYNEQFF
TRBJ2-2	TRBD2	many	TRBV7-2	TGTGCCAGCAGCTTACTTCGCGGTAGCGGGAGGGTTACCGGGGAGCTGTTTTTT	CASSLLRGSGRVTGELFF
TRBJ2-6	.	many	TRBV7-2	TGTGCCAGCAGCTTTTACCTCAACTCTGGGGCCAACGTCCTGACTTTC	CASSFYLNSGANVLTF
TRBJ2-4	.	.	TRBV19	TGTGCCAGTAGTCGAGGGGTCGGAAACATTCAGTACTTC	CASSRGVGNIQYF
TRBJ1-2	.	.	TRBV5-1	TGCGCCAGCGGCCTCAGGGGAAACTATGGCTACACCTTC	CASGLRGNYGYTF
TRBJ1-4	TRBD1	many	TRBV5-6	TGTGCCAGCAGCAATGGACAGGGAGCAACTAATGAAAAACTGTTTTTT	CASSNGQGATNEKLFF
TRBJ2-3	TRBD2	many	TRBV5-1	TGCGCCAGCAGCTCTGGGACTAGCGTCACAGATACGCAGTATTTT	CASSSGTSVTDTQYF
TRBJ2-3	TRBD2	many	TRBV20-1	TGCAGTGCTAATAGCGGGGGGCCAAGCACAGATACGCAGTATTTT	CSANSGGPSTDTQYF
TRBJ2-5	TRBD2	many	TRBV29-1	TGCAGCGTTGGGATCCCTAGCGGGAGCTGGGAGACCCAGTACTTC	CSVGIPSGSWETQYF
TRBJ2-1	.	.	TRBV10-2	TGTGCCAGCAGAGAACCGTGGAGGGGGAATGAGCAGTTCTTC	CASREPWRGNEQFF
TRBJ1-5	.	many	TRBV4-1	TGCGCCAGCAGCCCAGACCTTTCAAATGGTGGCAATCAGCCCCAGCATTTT	CASSPDLSNGGNQPQHF
TRBJ2-3	.	.	TRBV13	TGTGCCAGCAGCCGAACCCGACAGGTCGATACGCAGTATTTT	CASSRTRQVDTQYF
TRBJ2-3	TRBD2	many	TRBV7-2	TGTGCCAGCAGCTTAGCCCTAGCGGGGGGGCGCACAGATACGCAGTATTTT	CASSLALAGGRTDTQYF
TRBJ2-1	.	many	TRBV7-9	TGTGCCAGCAGCTCCCGCGACAGATACACCTACAATGAGCAGTTCTTC	CASSSRDRYTYNEQFF
TRBJ2-7	TRBD1	many	TRBV3-1	TGTGCCAGCAGCCAAGACAGGGGGCGCCGCGAGCAGTACTTC	CASSQDRGRREQYF